Below, one T cell receptor beta chain is given with its context. What this receptor recognizes is not known. It has no much larger one-base neighbor in the sample; base qualities were not kept. The CDR3 regions of human TCRbeta chains were subjected to immunosequencing. For the original study's pipeline: Repertoire TCRs were matched against a reference library of SARS-CoV-2-specific TCRs generated with the MIRA antigen-specificity platform. Breadth meant the fraction of unique TCRs that were SARS-CoV-2-associated, whereas depth meant the fraction of total T cells that were SARS-CoV-2-associated. Using the MIRA data, every spike-specific TCR was mapped to the spike region that the TCR reacted to and assigned to either a CD4 or a CD8 class. Log10-transformed breadth and depth values were compared by one-way ANOVA with Sidak's multiple comparisons tests. As stored in TCRdb, this immuneACCESS dataset retains in-frame rearrangements with V and J assigned. A fraction of the clones does not appear; measured against another copy, unresolved V genes explain less than half of the discrepancy, and the remainder lacks a known reason. That table gives V, J and clone size, and the DNA gave D and trimming. The sample table holds 150,000 to 200,000 clones, of which approximately 89% were seen once. The top ten clones comprise more than 1.5% of the sample.

This record comes from a study of T cell responses to AZD1222 COVID-19 vaccine (dated by TCRdb to 2020 to 2022). Looking at the study overall: TCR sequencing was performed for 230 to 250 trial participants, of whom about 200 were given two doses of AZD1222 and around 25 were given two doses of MenACWY control vaccine. Trial participants were enrolled by age into subgroups of 18-55, 56-69 and 70-plus years, and around 150, 28 and 57 TCR-sequenced participants, respectively, were included in these subgroups. The study at large found these results: Vaccine-associated CD4 TCRs spanned the whole spike protein, with dominant responses in regions 160-218 and 743-854. Epitopes outside the regions mutated in the B.1.351 and B.1.1.7 variants were reportedly recognized by nearly half of the unique spike-specific TCRs. After two AZD1222 doses, spike-specific TCR breadth and depth were significantly higher than at day 0 and than in MenACWY recipients. No day 14 peak-response samples were available, so repertoires were characterized only after the peak T cell response. Participants were mostly white British, with more females than males. The authors suggested clonal diversity may have been underestimated. Conclusions about previously exposed vaccinees were limited because only six or seven AZD1222 recipients were SARS-CoV-2 seropositive at baseline. In the small 56-69-year group, the increase in depth fell short of significance, most likely because of low power.

Sample time point, as interpreted from the label and publication: about 28 days (+/-7) after the second vaccine dose. AZD1222 recipients with second doses at about 4 weeks or about 12 weeks were pooled, because spike-specific TCR depth and breadth did not differ between schedules. Vaccinee samples came from UK trials COV001 and COV002, including a single-blind randomized controlled phase 2/3 trial of AZD1222 (ChAdOx1 nCoV-19) in healthy adults. For TCRbeta chain sequencing, PBMC samples were collected from trial participants at day 0 and at day 28 after the second dose. The CDR1 and CDR2 encoded by the germline V gene are LGHNT and FRNRAP. V sheds 0 bases and J sheds 11 bases, leaving 10 bases between their ends. The CDR3, from cysteine to phenylalanine, totals 12 residues. Left in the record is the CDR3 DNA by itself, 36 bases read in frame from the first base.

The receptor chain draws on TRBV12-5 and TRBJ1-1, with the D gene call left open. This sample comprised peripheral blood, obtained 28 days after the second AZD1222 dose. This receptor was identified in an adult who received the AZD1222 COVID-19 vaccine. The CDR3 region reads CASGLVGLQAFF. The nucleotides are TGTGCTAGTGGTTTGGTAGGCCTCCAGGCTTTCTTT.